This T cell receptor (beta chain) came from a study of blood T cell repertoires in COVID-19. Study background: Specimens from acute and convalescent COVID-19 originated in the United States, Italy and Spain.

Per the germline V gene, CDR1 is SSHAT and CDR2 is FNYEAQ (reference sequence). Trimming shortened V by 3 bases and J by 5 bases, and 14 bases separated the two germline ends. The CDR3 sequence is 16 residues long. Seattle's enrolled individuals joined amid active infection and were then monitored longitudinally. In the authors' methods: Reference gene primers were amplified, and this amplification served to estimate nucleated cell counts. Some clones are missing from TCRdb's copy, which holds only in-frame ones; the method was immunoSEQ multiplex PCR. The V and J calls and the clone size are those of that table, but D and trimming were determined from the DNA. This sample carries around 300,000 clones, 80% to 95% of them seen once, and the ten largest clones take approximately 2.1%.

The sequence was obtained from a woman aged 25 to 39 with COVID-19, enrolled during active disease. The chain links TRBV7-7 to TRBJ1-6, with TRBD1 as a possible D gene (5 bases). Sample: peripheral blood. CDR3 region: CASSFGGELDNSPLHF. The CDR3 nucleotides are TGTGCCAGCAGCTTTGGGGGGGAGTTAGATAATTCACCCCTCCACTTT. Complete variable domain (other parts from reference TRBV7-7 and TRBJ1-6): GAGVSQSPRYKVTKRGQDVTLRCDPISSHATLYWYQQALGQGPEFLTYFNYEAQPDKSGLPSDRFSAERPEGSISTLTIQRTEQRDSAMYRCASSFGGELDNSPLHFGNGTRLTVT.